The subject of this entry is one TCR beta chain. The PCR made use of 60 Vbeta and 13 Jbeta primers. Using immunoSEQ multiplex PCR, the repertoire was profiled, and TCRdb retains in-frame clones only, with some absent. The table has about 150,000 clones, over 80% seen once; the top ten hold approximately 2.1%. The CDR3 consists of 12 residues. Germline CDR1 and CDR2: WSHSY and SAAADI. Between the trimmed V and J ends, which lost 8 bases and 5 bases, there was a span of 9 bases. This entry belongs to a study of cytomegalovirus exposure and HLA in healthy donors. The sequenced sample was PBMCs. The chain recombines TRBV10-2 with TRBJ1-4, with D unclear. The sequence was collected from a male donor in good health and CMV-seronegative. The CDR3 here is CASQRPNEKLFF. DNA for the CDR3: TGCGCCAGCCAGCGACCAAATGAAAAACTGTTTTTT.